This is a list of T cell receptor beta chains from one sample in a study of cytomegalovirus exposure and HLA in healthy donors. Assay used: immunoSEQ multiplex PCR; TCRdb lists only in-frame clones, some missing. The sample shows approximately 130,000 clones, under 85% of them seen only once. The sequenced sample consisted of PBMCs. The receptors here all came from a woman aged 45-65 years in good health and CMV-seropositive. Each CDR3 is given with its conserved first and last residue. The D gene is left open where the match is weak. Clone size is shown for a subset of rows, as once, few, many or a class of expanded clone.

CDR3 | DNA | V | D | J | size
CASSFGGRPMNTEAFF | TGTGCCAGCAGCTTTGGAGGGCGGCCCATGAACACTGAAGCTTTCTTT | TRBV7-2 | . | TRBJ1-1 | .
CASSLAAAGTDTQYF | TGTGCCAGCAGCTTGGCCGCCGCAGGCACAGATACGCAGTATTTT | TRBV5-4 | . | TRBJ2-3 | .
CASREAGGGETQYF | TGTGCCAGCAGGGAGGCGGGCGGTGGAGAGACCCAGTACTTC | TRBV2 | . | TRBJ2-5 | .
CASSSEGLAGGSGEQYF | TGTGCCAGCAGTTCCGAAGGACTAGCGGGGGGCTCTGGGGAGCAGTACTTC | TRBV13 | TRBD2 | TRBJ2-7 | few
CASSQLRLAGKETQYF | TGTGCCAGCAGCCAACTGCGACTAGCGGGAAAAGAGACCCAGTACTTC | TRBV14 | TRBD2 | TRBJ2-5 | once
CASSPQGASQPQHF | TGTGCCAGCAGCCCACAGGGGGCGAGTCAGCCCCAGCATTTT | TRBV6-6 | TRBD1 | TRBJ1-5 | .
CASSYRQRLWDTEAFF | TGTGCCAGCAGTTATCGACAGAGGTTGTGGGACACTGAAGCTTTCTTT | TRBV6-5 | . | TRBJ1-1 | .
CASSAIQGARTEAFF | TGTGCCAGTAGTGCCATACAGGGGGCGCGGACTGAAGCTTTCTTT | TRBV19 | TRBD1 | TRBJ1-1 | .
CASSVLAGGPSTGELFF | TGTGCCAGCAGTGTTTTAGCGGGGGGGCCGAGCACCGGGGAGCTGTTTTTT | TRBV6-1 | TRBD2 | TRBJ2-2 | .
CASSPLQDRGNEKLFF | TGTGCCAGCAGCCCTCTTCAAGACAGGGGAAACGAAAAACTGTTTTTT | TRBV7-9 | TRBD1 | TRBJ1-4 | few
CASRQAWGTEAFF | TGTGCCAGTCGACAGGCATGGGGCACTGAAGCTTTCTTT | TRBV2 | . | TRBJ1-1 | .
CASSQDTGTVDWYF | TGCGCCAGCAGCCAAGACACCGGGACTGTAGACTGGTATTTT | TRBV4-3 | . | TRBJ2-3 | few
CASSPGLADRATDTQYF | TGCGCCAGCAGCCCGGGACTAGCGGATAGAGCCACAGATACGCAGTATTTT | TRBV5-1 | TRBD2 | TRBJ2-3 | .
CASSQEGVTGRSYGYTF | TGCGCCAGCAGCCAAGAGGGAGTGACAGGGAGGAGCTATGGCTACACCTTC | TRBV4-3 | TRBD1 | TRBJ1-2 | .
CASSAFPYGYTF | TGTGCCAGCAGCGCGTTCCCCTATGGCTACACCTTC | TRBV9 | . | TRBJ1-2 | .
CASSQWAGAGGTEAFF | TGCGCCAGCAGCCAATGGGCTGGAGCGGGTGGCACTGAAGCTTTCTTT | TRBV4-1 | . | TRBJ1-1 | .
CASSAGPPGGDTQYF | TGTGCCAGCAGCGCCGGACCCCCAGGGGGCGATACGCAGTATTTT | TRBV9 | TRBD1 | TRBJ2-3 | .
CASSDRVSGYTF | TGTGCCAGTAGTGACAGGGTCTCTGGCTACACCTTC | TRBV19 | TRBD1 | TRBJ1-2 | .
CASSSPLRYSGELFF | TGTGCCAGCAGCTCGCCCCTCAGGTACAGCGGGGAGCTGTTTTTT | TRBV11-2 | . | TRBJ2-2 | .
CASSVGTAPDTGELFF | TGTGCCAGCAGCGTAGGGACAGCCCCGGACACCGGGGAGCTGTTTTTT | TRBV9 | . | TRBJ2-2 | once
CASSFTSPPGELFF | TGCGCCAGCAGCTTTACAAGTCCCCCCGGGGAGCTGTTTTTT | TRBV5-1 | . | TRBJ2-2 | .
CASSFGQGETQYF | TGTGCCAGCAGCTTCGGACAGGGCGAGACCCAGTACTTC | TRBV7-2 | TRBD1 | TRBJ2-5 | .
CASSLARQGKETQYF | TGTGCCAGCAGCTTGGCGAGACAGGGTAAAGAGACCCAGTACTTC | TRBV5-6 | TRBD1 | TRBJ2-5 | .
CASSPGPPIETQYF | TGTGCCAGCAGCCCTGGGCCCCCTATCGAGACCCAGTACTTC | TRBV9 | . | TRBJ2-5 | .
CASSQDPGTSHYNEQFF | TGTGCCAGCAGCCAGGATCCCGGGACTAGCCATTACAATGAGCAGTTCTTC | TRBV14 | TRBD2 | TRBJ2-1 | .
CASSWGLNGYTF | TGTGCCAGCAGCTGGGGCCTAAATGGCTACACCTTC | TRBV5-4 | . | TRBJ1-2 | .
CASNLDRGETQYF | TGTGCCAGCAACCTTGACAGGGGAGAGACCCAGTACTTC | TRBV2 | TRBD1 | TRBJ2-5 | .
CASSFGSEGYNEQFF | TGTGCCAGCAGCTTCGGGTCTGAGGGATACAATGAGCAGTTCTTC | TRBV7-9 | . | TRBJ2-1 | .
CASSQTGAAYEKLFF | TGTGCCAGCAGTCAGACAGGGGCTGCGTATGAAAAACTGTTTTTT | TRBV6-5 | TRBD1 | TRBJ1-4 | .
CASSLAGGTYEQYF | TGCGCCAGCAGCTTGGCCGGGGGGACCTACGAGCAGTACTTC | TRBV5-1 | TRBD2 | TRBJ2-7 | .
CASSLGSQETQYF | TGTGCCAGCAGCTTAGGTAGCCAAGAGACCCAGTACTTC | TRBV7-6 | . | TRBJ2-5 | .
CASSSGGDAYGYTF | TGCGCCAGCAGCTCGGGGGGGGATGCCTATGGCTACACCTTC | TRBV4-1 | . | TRBJ1-2 | .
CASSLDYNSPLHF | TGTGCCAGCAGCCTGGACTACAATTCACCCCTCCACTTT | TRBV7-2 | . | TRBJ1-6 | many
CAISPGEGSSYEQYF | TGTGCCATCAGCCCCGGGGAGGGCAGTTCCTACGAGCAGTACTTC | TRBV10-3 | TRBD2 | TRBJ2-7 | .
CASTKDRVKEFF | TGTGCCAGCACAAAGGACAGGGTTAAGGAGTTCTTC | TRBV11-3 | TRBD1 | TRBJ2-1 | .
CASSWQVLSGANVLTF | TGTGCCAGCAGTTGGCAGGTTCTCTCTGGGGCCAACGTCCTGACTTTC | TRBV28 | . | TRBJ2-6 | .
CASSLGTSGGQETQYF | TGTGCTAGCAGCTTAGGGACTAGCGGGGGGCAAGAGACCCAGTACTTC | TRBV7-7 | TRBD2 | TRBJ2-5 | .
CASSLRRRTFWNEQFF | TGTGCCAGCAGCCTCAGGAGGCGGACCTTCTGGAATGAGCAGTTCTTC | TRBV13 | . | TRBJ2-1 | .
CASSQALAGGPLEQFF | TGTGCCAGCAGCCAGGCACTAGCGGGGGGTCCTCTTGAGCAGTTCTTC | TRBV4-2 | TRBD2 | TRBJ2-1 | .
CASSQEEGREQYF | TGCGCCAGCAGCCAAGAGGAGGGGAGGGAGCAGTACTTC | TRBV4-3 | . | TRBJ2-7 | .
CASSEEGGVTPQHF | TGTGCCAGCAGTGAAGAAGGGGGGGTCACGCCCCAGCATTTT | TRBV2 | . | TRBJ1-5 | many
CASSPWTVNEQFF | TGTGCCAGCAGCCCCTGGACAGTCAATGAGCAGTTCTTC | TRBV2 | . | TRBJ2-1 | once
CASSLGGRYNEQFF | TGTGCTAGCAGCTTAGGGGGCCGCTACAATGAGCAGTTCTTC | TRBV7-7 | TRBD1 | TRBJ2-1 | .
CASSPGTSGRYEQYF | TGCGCCAGCAGCCCTGGGACTAGCGGGAGGTACGAGCAGTACTTC | TRBV5-1 | TRBD2 | TRBJ2-7 | few
CASSRGQGNEQFF | TGCGCCAGCAGCCGCGGACAGGGGAATGAGCAGTTCTTC | TRBV5-1 | TRBD1 | TRBJ2-1 | .
CASSLGGGLEQYF | TGTGCCAGCAGCCTAGGGGGAGGGCTCGAGCAGTACTTC | TRBV13 | . | TRBJ2-7 | .
CASSRPGDREHSPLHF | TGTGCCAGTAGTAGGCCTGGGGACAGGGAGCATTCACCCCTCCACTTT | TRBV19 | TRBD1 | TRBJ1-6 | .
CASSFSGRMDTQYF | TGCGCCAGCAGCTTTAGCGGGAGGATGGATACGCAGTATTTT | TRBV5-1 | TRBD2 | TRBJ2-3 | .
CASSLPRLAGGGETQYF | TGTGCCAGCAGCTTACCCCGACTAGCGGGGGGGGGAGAGACCCAGTACTTC | TRBV7-8 | TRBD2 | TRBJ2-5 | few
CASSASPGGQPQHF | TGTGCCAGCAGTGCCAGTCCAGGGGGGCAGCCCCAGCATTTT | TRBV6-4 | TRBD1 | TRBJ1-5 | .
CASSSPSSATDTQYF | TGTGCCAGCAGCTCGCCTAGCTCAGCCACAGATACGCAGTATTTT | TRBV7-9 | . | TRBJ2-3 | .
CASSLLAGYNEQFF | TGCGCCAGCAGCTTACTAGCGGGATACAATGAGCAGTTCTTC | TRBV5-1 | TRBD2 | TRBJ2-1 | .
CASSPGLAGRVSGANVLTF | TGTGCCAGCAGCCCGGGACTAGCGGGTAGGGTCTCTGGGGCCAACGTCCTGACTTTC | TRBV11-2 | TRBD2 | TRBJ2-6 | .
CASSLGQGDDNSPLHF | TGTGCCAGCAGCCTAGGACAGGGGGATGATAATTCACCCCTCCACTTT | TRBV7-9 | TRBD1 | TRBJ1-6 | .
CASSYSPGNTEAFF | TGTGCCAGCAGTTACTCCCCCGGGAACACTGAAGCTTTCTTT | TRBV6-5 | . | TRBJ1-1 | .
CASSDESRGYGYTF | TGTGCCAGCAGTGATGAGTCCAGGGGCTATGGCTACACCTTC | TRBV6-1 | . | TRBJ1-2 | .
CATSPGGGAYHEQFF | TGTGCCACCAGCCCCGGCGGGGGGGCCTATCATGAGCAGTTCTTC | TRBV15 | TRBD2 | TRBJ2-1 | .